Each of the 32 T cell receptor beta chains below was sequenced from the same sample in a study of Graves' ophthalmopathy and Graves' hyperthyroidism. TCR beta CDR3 amplification used RNA transcripts. The first-round RT-PCR employed HTBI primers together with the Qiagen OneStep RT-PCR kit. A multiplex PCR was then performed as the second round. MiXCR, applied by TCRdb to the multiplex PCR reads, yields one record per CDR3 protein. The sample holds about 480,000 distinct CDR3 sequences, approximately 15% seen once. Sequencing input: blood. These receptors were taken from a woman aged 25 to 39 with Graves' ophthalmopathy.

This clonotype was seen many times. The chain uses TRBV11-2 and TRBJ2-5; D is unclear. CDR3 size: 14 residues. Trimming pared 3 bases from V and 0 bases from J, leaving 8 bases between. Germline-derived CDR1 and CDR2 are SGHAT and FQNNGV. The DNA for the CDR3 is TGTGCCAGCAGCTTGGGTTACAACCAAGAGACCCAGTACTTC. Translated: CASSLGYNQETQYF.

This clonotype was seen many times. This chain joins TRBV29-1 and TRBJ2-7; 10 nucleotides match TRBD1. The length of the CDR3 is 15 residues. V dropped 7 bases and J dropped 2; count of bases not matched to a gene: 11. Per the germline V gene, CDR1 is SQVTM and CDR2 is ANQGSEA. CDR3 loop: CSAVPGQGLTYEQYF. In DNA, the CDR3 is TGCAGCGCCGTGCCGGGACAGGGGCTTACCTACGAGCAGTACTTC.

This clonotype was recorded at least ten times. The chain uses TRBV6-1 and TRBJ2-7; 10 nucleotides align to TRBD1. Trimming took 4 bases from V and 4 from J; bases not matched to a gene: 7. The CDR3 totals 15 residues. From germline, CDR1 is MNHNS and CDR2 SASEGT. Here the CDR3 reads CASSGTGGLLYEQYF. The CDR3 nucleotides are TGTGCCAGCAGTGGGACAGGGGGTCTTTTGTACGAGCAGTACTTC.

Many counts were recorded for this clonotype. CDR3 amino acids: CAIKASGRSQETQYF. CDR3 sequence (DNA): TGTGCCATCAAGGCTAGCGGGAGATCCCAAGAGACCCAGTACTTC. The chain combines TRBV10-3 with TRBJ2-5, with 10 nucleotides matching TRBD2. The germline V gene has CDR1 ENHRY and CDR2 SYGVKD. V shed 7 bases, J shed 1 base, and the junction held 6 bases outside the gene matches. The CDR3 runs 15 residues.

The J gene is TRBJ2-5, the V gene TRBV11-2; either TRBD1 or TRBD2 may supply D (5 bases each). CDR1 and CDR2 (germline): SGHAT, FQNNGV. The CDR3 runs 15 residues. V was trimmed by 1 base and J by 1 base, leaving 10 bases between them. The CDR3 nucleotides read TGTGCCAGCAGCTTAGTGCGTGGGGGCCAAGAGACCCAGTACTTC. It encodes CASSLVRGGQETQYF.

This clonotype was counted at least ten times. The chain joins TRBV10-3 to TRBJ2-2; TRBD2 aligns across 9 bases. The length of the CDR3 is 18 residues. Germline V gives CDR1 ENHRY, CDR2 SYGVKD. The trim removed 0 bases at V and 7 bases at J, leaving 12 bases unmatched. The CDR3 nucleotides are TGTGCCATCAGTGAGTCATCAGGACTAGCGAACACGATCGGGGAGCTGTTTTTT. Translation gives CAISESSGLANTIGELFF.

This clonotype was observed a single time. The J gene is TRBJ1-5, the V gene TRBV18; 10 bases map to TRBD1. J gave up 0 bases and V 3 bases, and 8 bases lay outside the gene matches. The CDR3 runs to 18 residues. The germline V gene encodes CDR1 KGHSH and CDR2 LQKENI. CDR3: CASSPTGTGAYSNQPQHF. Written as DNA, the CDR3 is TGTGCCAGCTCACCCACCGGGACAGGGGCTTATAGCAATCAGCCCCAGCATTTT.

This clonotype turned up a few times. A much larger clonotype is one base distant, so this may be a read error. The chain links TRBV6-1 to TRBJ2-2, with 7 bases lining up with TRBD2. The CDR3 loop spans 14 amino acids. Unmatched junction bases numbered 3, after V lost 5 bases and J lost 3 bases. The germline CDR1 and CDR2 sequences are MNHNS and SASEGT. The CDR3 reads CASSSGEDTGELFF. In nucleotides, the CDR3 is TGTGCCAGCAGTAGCGGGGAAGACACCGGGGAGCTGTTTTTT.

Points on this clonotype: This could be a read error, since a much larger clone is one nucleotide away. As the CDR3 is not closed by the conserved phenylalanine or tryptophan, this likely results from a read error. The rearrangement uses TRBV6-1 and TRBJ2-2, with D uncertain. CDR1 MNHNS and CDR2 SASEGT come from the germline V gene. Trimming took off 7 bases at V and 7 bases at J, with 10 bases between the two ends. The CDR3 sequence is 12 residues long. CDR3 nucleotides: TGTGCCAGCACCCCCGGTAACGGGGAGCTGTTTTCT. Encoded protein: CASTPGNGELFS.

The chain combines TRBV2 with TRBJ2-7, with D possibly being TRBD1 or TRBD2 (5 bases each). Trimming left V 6 bases short and J 3 bases short, with 15 bases between. This CDR3 has 14 residues. Germline-derived CDR1 and CDR2 are SNHLY and FYNNEI. CDR3 coding DNA: TGTGCCAGCAGCCGCCTGGGACGGATCTACGAGCAGTACTTC. Its translation: CASSRLGRIYEQYF.

In this sample, this clonotype turned up many times. J is TRBJ1-2 and V is TRBV28, with D uncertain. Trimming left V 8 bases short and J 3 bases short, with 10 bases between. This CDR3 comprises 12 residues. The germline gives CDR1 MDHEN, CDR2 SYDVKM. The CDR3 reads CASGNGDYGYTF. CDR3 coding DNA: TGTGCCAGCGGAAACGGGGACTATGGCTACACCTTC.

In this sample, this clonotype turned up many times. J is TRBJ1-1 and V is TRBV12-3 or TRBV12-4; D is uncertain. The CDR3 is made up of 14 amino acids. The V end lost 4 bases, the J end lost 1 base, and 10 bases lay between the germline ends. CDR3 sequence reads: CASSSPGRNTEAFF. The CDR3 DNA reads as TGTGCCAGCAGTTCGCCCGGGAGGAACACTGAAGCTTTCTTT.

This clonotype was counted at least ten times. For the CDR3, the DNA is TGTGCCAGCAGCCGGGCCGTTCAAGAGACCCAGTACTTC. This sequence encodes CASSRAVQETQYF. V is TRBV7-2 and J is TRBJ2-5, with D unresolved. CDR1 SGHTA and CDR2 FQGNSA come from the germline V gene. The V gene lost 5 bases and the J gene lost 2 bases, with 9 bases spanning the gap. The CDR3 sequence is 13 residues long.

This clonotype came up many times. The chain is built from TRBV18 and TRBJ2-5; D gene ambiguous. The V gene's germline CDR1 is KGHSH and CDR2 LQKENI. V gave up 3 bases and J gave up 3 bases, with 5 bases separating them. This CDR3 has 12 amino acids. The CDR3 DNA is TGTGCCAGCTCACCGACGGAAGAGACCCAGTACTTC. It encodes CASSPTEETQYF.

This clonotype was seen a handful of times. The genes are TRBV5-5 and TRBJ2-5, with 10 bases fitting TRBD2. CDR1 is SGHKS, CDR2 YYEKEE, per germline (reference sequence). Losses at the gene ends were 4 bases for V and 2 bases for J; bases not matched to a gene: 8. CDR3 length equals 16 residues. Here the CDR3 reads CASSQDLAGAQETQYF. CDR3 in DNA: TGTGCCAGCAGCCAGGATCTAGCGGGGGCACAAGAGACCCAGTACTTC.

This clonotype was counted at least ten times. The genes are TRBV20-1 and TRBJ2-7; 10 nucleotides align to TRBD2. Looked up from germline, CDR1 is DFQATT and CDR2 is SNEGSKA (reference sequence). The junction had 10 bases not matched to a gene; V was cut back by 6 bases and J by 2 bases. The CDR3 has 15 amino acids. The DNA of the CDR3 is TGCAGTGCCAGACTAGCGGGCCCACGGACCTACGAGCAGTACTTC. Translated: CSARLAGPRTYEQYF.

This clonotype appeared many times. V usage is TRBV29-1 and J usage is TRBJ2-7, with D perhaps matching TRBD2 (5 bases). The CDR3 contains 14 residues. Trimming removed 3 bases at V and 0 bases at J, with 12 bases between. The germline V gene has CDR1 SQVTM and CDR2 ANQGSEA. CDR3 bases: TGCAGCGTTGAGAAGGCGGGTTCCTCCTACGAGCAGTACTTC. Translated: CSVEKAGSSYEQYF.

This clonotype showed up many times. This rearrangement joins TRBV12-3 or TRBV12-4 to TRBJ1-1, with unresolved D. The ends were cut back, 7 bases at V and 11 bases at J, with 20 bases in the middle. This CDR3 has 13 residues. The CDR3 nucleotides read TGTGCCAGCACCCAGGTGGCAGGTAGTCAGGCTTTCTTT. Translating it yields CASTQVAGSQAFF.

Only a few counts were recorded for this clonotype. This chain connects TRBV28 to TRBJ2-5, with no clear D. Germline V gene data show CDR1 as MDHEN and CDR2 as SYDVKM. V lost 5 bases and J 2 bases, leaving 15 bases between the germline ends. This CDR3 has 15 residues. CDR3 sequence: CASSNDLAPQETQYF. The CDR3 DNA is TGTGCCAGCAGTAACGACTTAGCCCCACAAGAGACCCAGTACTTC.

This clonotype has ten or more counts. The chain links TRBV24-1 to TRBJ1-5; a possible D gene is TRBD1 (5 bases). V gave up 4 bases and J gave up 2 bases, with 5 bases separating them. In germline, CDR1 is KGHDR, CDR2 SFDVKD. This CDR3 is 13 amino acids long. CDR3 DNA sequence: TGTGCCACCAGTGACAGGGGCAATCAGCCCCAGCATTTT. It is translated as CATSDRGNQPQHF.

This clonotype was detected many times. This chain joins TRBV20-1 and TRBJ2-5; D uncertain. Trimming left V 5 bases short and J 6 bases short, with 10 bases between. Germline V CDR1 and CDR2: DFQATT, SNEGSKA (reference sequence). The CDR3 spans 11 residues. The chain's CDR3 is CSASLSQTQYF. The CDR3, as DNA: TGCAGTGCTTCCCTCAGCCAGACCCAGTACTTC.

The chain joins TRBV4-1 to TRBJ2-4; TRBD2 might be the D (6 bases). This CDR3 is built from 20 residues. Germline V lookup: CDR1 MGHRA, CDR2 YSYEKL. Trimming pared 0 bases from V and 0 bases from J, leaving 21 bases between. In nucleotides, the CDR3 is TGCGCCAGCAGCCAAGAGGAGGTCGGGGGTCAGTGGCTAGCCAAAAACATTCAGTACTTC. Amino acid sequence: CASSQEEVGGQWLAKNIQYF.

This clonotype was recorded many times. The V call is TRBV20-1, the J call TRBJ2-7; D is ambiguous. Trimming left V 3 bases short and J 1 base short, with 13 bases between. The CDR3 loop spans 14 amino acids. Per germline, CDR1 DFQATT and CDR2 SNEGSKA (reference sequence). The CDR3 spells CSASSAGWSYEQYF. The CDR3 nucleotides read TGCAGTGCTAGCTCGGCAGGCTGGTCCTACGAGCAGTACTTC.

This clonotype has more than one count but fewer than ten. The V gene is TRBV6-1, the J gene TRBJ2-1; TRBD1 or TRBD2 may be the D gene (5 bases each). Trimming removed 8 bases from V and 7 bases from J, with 15 bases in between. Germline CDR1 is MNHNS and CDR2 is SASEGT. CDR3 size: 13 residues. The CDR3 nucleotides are TGTGCCAGCTCGCGAGGGTCAGGGAATGAGCAGTTCTTC. Protein: CASSRGSGNEQFF.

This clonotype has only a few counts. CDR3 protein: CSAPYGNTDTQYF. In nucleotides, the CDR3 is TGCAGTGCCCCGTACGGGAACACAGATACGCAGTATTTT. The gene calls are TRBV20-1 and TRBJ2-3, with D maybe TRBD2 (5 bases). V shed 6 bases and J shed 2 bases, with 12 bases lying between them. The CDR3 runs 13 residues. CDR1 and CDR2 from the germline V gene are DFQATT and SNEGSKA (reference sequence).

This clonotype appeared many times. This chain connects TRBV30 to TRBJ1-6; D gene ambiguous. The CDR3 has 12 amino acids. V was clipped by 2 bases and J by 10 bases, with 9 bases between them. Looked up from germline, CDR1 is GTSNPN and CDR2 is SVGIG (reference sequence). Written as DNA, the CDR3 is TGTGCCTGGAGTAAGTTGGAGTCACCCCTCCACTTT. Translating gives CAWSKLESPLHF. Complete variable domain (other parts from reference TRBV30 and TRBJ1-6): SQTIHQWPATLVQPVGSPLSLECTVEGTSNPNLYWYRQAAGRGLQLLFYSVGIGQISSEVPQNLSASRPQDRQFILSSKKLLLSDSGFYLCAWSKLESPLHFGNGTRLTVT.

This clonotype was detected ten times or more. The V gene is TRBV7-2, the J gene TRBJ1-2; no definite D call. CDR1 is SGHTA and CDR2 is FQGNSA in the germline V gene. The CDR3 contains 14 residues. Trimming pared 1 base from V and 8 bases from J, leaving 14 bases between. This CDR3 reads CASSLDGLLRGYTF. The CDR3 DNA is TGTGCCAGCAGCTTAGATGGCCTGCTTCGGGGCTACACCTTC.

This clonotype has at least ten counts. The junction shows a germline mismatch at one end, possibly a read error. The chain recombines TRBV12-3 or TRBV12-4 with TRBJ2-5; 9 bases map to TRBD2. This CDR3 spans 14 amino acids. The CDR3 nucleotides are TGTGCCAGCAGTCTAGCGGGATTCCAAGAGACCCAGTACTTC. Translated, it gives CASSLAGFQETQYF.

In this sample, this clonotype turned up many times. The chain uses TRBV2 and TRBJ1-1, with TRBD1 matching 8 bases. V was pared by 8 bases and J by 0 bases, with 5 bases of the junction left unmatched. CDR1 and CDR2 (germline): SNHLY, FYNNEI. CDR3 size: 14 residues. CDR3 residues: CASQAGGLNTEAFF. CDR3 sequence (DNA): TGTGCCAGCCAAGCAGGGGGCCTGAACACTGAAGCTTTCTTT.

This clonotype was counted between two and nine times. Just one base apart from a much larger clone, this may be a read error. The chain combines TRBV11-2 with TRBJ2-2; D possibly corresponds to TRBD2 (6 bases). V lost 8 bases to trimming and J lost 1 base, with 23 bases between them. CDR1 and CDR2 (germline): SGHAT, FQNNGV. The CDR3 totals 18 residues. CDR3 sequence (DNA): TGTGCCAGCGGCCTACTCGCAGTTGAGGGAGGGAACACCGGGGAGCTGTTTTTT. Encoded protein: CASGLLAVEGGNTGELFF. The entire variable domain, with the rest obtained from reference TRBV11-2 and TRBJ2-2, is as follows: EAGVAQSPRYKIIEKRQSVAFWCNPISGHATLYWYQQILGQGPKLLIQFQNNGVVDDSQLPKDRFSAERLKGVDSTLKIQPAKLEDSAVYLCASGLLAVEGGNTGELFFGEGSRLTVL.

Worth noting for this clonotype: It may be a read error: a sequence one base away is much more abundant. No conserved phenylalanine or tryptophan ends this CDR3, so it is likely a read error. The chain uses TRBV6-5 and TRBJ1-2; weak D call: TRBD1 (5 bases). The CDR3 covers 14 residues. Germline V gene sequence: CDR1 MNHEY, CDR2 SVGAGI. Trimming pared 2 bases from V and 8 bases from J, leaving 15 bases between. In DNA form, the CDR3 reads TGTGCCAGCAGTTACGCTCACGGGGCCGGGGGCTACACCGTC. This sequence encodes CASSYAHGAGGYTV.

This clonotype has more than one count but fewer than ten. This rearrangement joins TRBV6-2 or TRBV6-3 to TRBJ2-7; D possibly corresponds to TRBD2 (6 bases). Germline CDR1 reads MNHEY; CDR2 reads SVGEGT. The CDR3 is made up of 18 amino acids. V gave up 6 bases and J gave up 1 base, with 25 bases separating them. The CDR3 nucleotides read TGTGCCAGCAGCAACCCGGGTCGAGCGGGCATAAAATCCTACGAGCAGTACTTC. Its protein product is CASSNPGRAGIKSYEQYF.